The rows below give T cell receptor beta chains drawn from one sample of a study of T-cell reconstitution after alpha-beta-depleted transplantation in children. MiXCR, run by TCRdb on the PCR reads, gives a single entry per CDR3 protein. This table has 750,000 to 950,000 distinct CDR3 sequences, roughly 15% appearing once. The input for sequencing was PBMCs, mostly from graft donor cells, taken 360 days after TCRalphabeta/CD19-depleted stem cell transplant. The receptors come from a male patient between 10 and 17 years old who had a stem cell transplant for acute lymphoblastic leukemia, so the T cells may come from the graft donor. The CDR3 runs from the conserved cysteine through the conserved F or W. The D gene is left open where the match is weak. The size of a clone is reported for some rows only, either as once, few or many, or as a class for expanded clones.

J gene	clone size	D gene	V gene	CDR3 protein	CDR3 DNA
TRBJ2-1	few	TRBD2	TRBV3-1	CASSQGRLAGGPKFF	TGTGCCAGCAGCCAAGGTCGACTAGCGGGAGGGCCGAAGTTCTTC
TRBJ2-2	many	TRBD1	TRBV20-1	CSAPGQGPGELFF	TGCAGTGCTCCGGGACAGGGGCCCGGGGAGCTGTTTTTT
TRBJ1-1	-	TRBD1	TRBV7-9	CASSGQGTLNTEAFF	TGTGCCAGCAGTGGACAGGGGACTTTGAACACTGAAGCTTTCTTT
TRBJ2-1	-	TRBD2	TRBV11-2	CASSLRTSGRAKNEQFF	TGTGCCAGCAGCTTACGGACTAGCGGGAGGGCCAAGAATGAGCAGTTCTTC
TRBJ2-7	-	TRBD2	TRBV5-8	CASSTFFGAGGIEQYF	TGTGCCAGCAGCACCTTTTTCGGGGCGGGAGGAATCGAGCAGTACTTC
TRBJ2-3	once	-	TRBV6-2/TRBV6-3	CASSYQNTDTQYF	TGTGCCAGCAGTTACCAAAACACAGATACGCAGTATTTT
TRBJ2-7	few	TRBD2	TRBV2	CASNYGLAGSYEQYF	TGTGCCAGCAATTACGGACTAGCGGGTTCCTACGAGCAGTACTTC
TRBJ2-2	many	-	TRBV20-1	CSARGSLASTGELFF	TGCAGTGCTAGAGGTTCCCTAGCGTCTACCGGGGAGCTGTTTTTT
TRBJ2-1	-	-	TRBV5-1	CASSLIGTNNEQFF	TGCGCCAGCAGCTTGATAGGGACAAACAATGAGCAGTTCTTC
TRBJ2-5	few	TRBD2	TRBV20-1	CSARDGGGGEAQYF	TGCAGTGCTAGAGATGGGGGGGGAGGGGAGGCCCAGTACTTC
TRBJ2-7	many	-	TRBV5-1	CASGQGSSYEQYF	TGCGCCAGCGGGCAGGGGTCGTCCTACGAGCAGTACTTC
TRBJ2-5	-	TRBD2	TRBV12-3/TRBV12-4	CASRSSGSETQYF	TGTGCCAGCAGATCTAGCGGGAGTGAGACCCAGTACTTC
TRBJ1-2	few	-	TRBV7-8	CASSLVTGVGYGYTF	TGTGCCAGCAGCTTAGTTACTGGGGTCGGCTATGGCTACACCTTC
TRBJ2-5	many	-	TRBV25-1	CASGPMGPQETQYF	TGTGCCAGCGGGCCCATGGGTCCCCAAGAGACCCAGTACTTC
TRBJ2-7	-	TRBD2	TRBV20-1	CSARSGTSGRIVRPYEQYF	TGCAGTGCTAGATCAGGGACTAGCGGGAGGATTGTAAGGCCCTACGAGCAGTACTTC
TRBJ2-7	few	-	TRBV20-1	CSAKRGTGTHLSYEQYF	TGCAGTGCGAAACGGGGGACCGGGACCCACCTTTCCTACGAGCAGTACTTC
TRBJ1-1	many	TRBD1	TRBV4-1	CASRNRGAGTEAFF	TGCGCCAGCAGAAACAGGGGCGCAGGGACTGAAGCTTTCTTT
TRBJ2-3	-	-	TRBV11-2	CASSLKSDTQYF	TGTGCCAGCAGCCTAAAGTCGGATACGCAGTATTTT
TRBJ2-7	-	-	TRBV25-1	CASSGKQVPPYEQYF	TGTGCCAGCAGTGGGAAACAGGTACCCCCCTACGAGCAGTACTTC
TRBJ2-6	-	-	TRBV28	CASGDRYSGANVLTF	TGTGCCAGCGGAGACAGGTACTCTGGGGCCAACGTCCTGACTTTC
TRBJ2-3	-	TRBD1	TRBV11-1	CASSLTGTGLWDTQYF	TGTGCCAGCAGCTTAACCGGGACAGGACTATGGGATACGCAGTATTTT
TRBJ2-5	-	-	TRBV14	CASSQVDRRGTQYF	TGTGCCAGCAGCCAAGTCGACCGTCGGGGGACCCAGTACTTC
TRBJ2-7	few	-	TRBV6-6	CASRDGSFYEQYF	TGTGCCAGCCGGGACGGTTCGTTCTACGAGCAGTACTTC
TRBJ2-7	-	TRBD2	TRBV27	CASSRVLAESYEQYF	TGTGCCAGCAGTCGGGTACTAGCGGAATCCTACGAGCAGTACTTC
TRBJ2-7	few	TRBD2	TRBV28	CASSTGTSGTLYEQYF	TGTGCCAGCAGTACCGGGACTAGCGGGACCTTGTACGAGCAGTACTTC
TRBJ2-1	-	TRBD1	TRBV7-8	CASRWDSSSVEQFF	TGTGCCAGCAGGTGGGACAGCTCCAGCGTCGAGCAGTTCTTC
TRBJ2-5	-	-	TRBV19	CASSIARAAVGETQYF	TGTGCCAGTAGTATAGCTCGGGCGGCGGTCGGAGAGACCCAGTACTTC
TRBJ1-1	-	-	TRBV20-1	CSARPRGLAFF	TGCAGTGCTAGACCGAGGGGTTTGGCTTTCTTT
TRBJ2-1	many	-	TRBV12-3/TRBV12-4	CASSLVASKQFF	TGTGCCAGCAGTTTAGTGGCTAGCAAGCAGTTCTTC
TRBJ2-7	many	TRBD1	TRBV5-1	CASSGTGFEQYF	TGCGCCAGCAGCGGGACAGGGTTCGAGCAGTACTTC
TRBJ1-5	many	-	TRBV5-1	CASSLWGARDQPQHF	TGCGCCAGCAGCTTATGGGGGGCAAGAGATCAGCCCCAGCATTTT
TRBJ2-7	few	TRBD1	TRBV7-9	CASSNQQGAHNEQYF	TGTGCCAGCAGCAACCAACAGGGGGCCCATAACGAGCAGTACTTC
TRBJ1-4	-	TRBD1	TRBV13	CASSLAPGQPEKLFF	TGTGCCAGCAGCTTAGCCCCGGGACAGCCGGAAAAACTGTTTTTT
TRBJ1-2	few	TRBD1	TRBV28	CATWTGSYGYTF	TGTGCCACCTGGACAGGGTCCTACGGCTACACCTTC
TRBJ1-5	-	-	TRBV24-1	CATSDFGQMVNQPQHF	TGTGCCACCAGTGATTTCGGACAGATGGTGAATCAGCCCCAGCATTTT
TRBJ2-4	few	-	TRBV12-3/TRBV12-4	CASSLEWPVQYF	TGTGCCAGCAGTTTAGAGTGGCCGGTTCAGTACTTC
TRBJ2-1	-	-	TRBV5-6	CASSFVVKAYNEQFF	TGTGCCAGCAGCTTCGTAGTTAAAGCCTACAATGAGCAGTTCTTC
TRBJ2-1	few	TRBD2	TRBV6-4	CASSDSRRGNNEQFF	TGTGCCAGCAGTGACTCCCGGCGGGGGAACAATGAGCAGTTCTTC
TRBJ1-1	-	-	TRBV10-3	CAISAQGDTEAFF	TGTGCCATCAGTGCGCAGGGAGACACTGAAGCTTTCTTT
TRBJ2-1	few	-	TRBV20-1	CSARGHSFYNEQFF	TGCAGTGCTAGGGGGCACTCTTTCTACAATGAGCAGTTCTTC
TRBJ2-1	few	TRBD2	TRBV5-1	CASSAASGRSYNEQFF	TGCGCCAGCAGCGCAGCTAGCGGCAGAAGCTACAATGAGCAGTTCTTC
TRBJ2-4	-	TRBD2	TRBV7-2	CASSSESGKAKNIQYF	TGTGCCAGCAGTTCCGAAAGCGGGAAGGCCAAAAACATTCAGTACTTC
TRBJ2-7	-	-	TRBV28	CASSSPGEGVYEQYF	TGTGCCAGCAGTTCCCCAGGGGAGGGGGTCTACGAGCAGTACTTC
TRBJ1-1	-	-	TRBV24-1	CATSDSFGAPTEAFF	TGTGCCACCAGTGACTCATTCGGGGCGCCCACTGAAGCTTTCTTT
TRBJ1-6	few	-	TRBV4-1	CASSQPGTRRRLHF	TGCGCCAGCAGCCAGCCGGGAACCCGTCGTCGCCTCCACTTT
TRBJ1-5	-	-	TRBV20-1	CSATPGANQPQHF	TGCAGTGCTACTCCAGGGGCCAATCAGCCCCAGCATTTT
TRBJ2-2	-	TRBD2	TRBV12-5	CASAPGLADTGELFF	TGTGCTAGCGCTCCCGGACTAGCGGACACCGGGGAGCTGTTTTTT
TRBJ2-1	-	TRBD1	TRBV7-3	CASSLTPDRSNEQFF	TGTGCCAGCAGCTTAACCCCGGACAGGTCCAATGAGCAGTTCTTC